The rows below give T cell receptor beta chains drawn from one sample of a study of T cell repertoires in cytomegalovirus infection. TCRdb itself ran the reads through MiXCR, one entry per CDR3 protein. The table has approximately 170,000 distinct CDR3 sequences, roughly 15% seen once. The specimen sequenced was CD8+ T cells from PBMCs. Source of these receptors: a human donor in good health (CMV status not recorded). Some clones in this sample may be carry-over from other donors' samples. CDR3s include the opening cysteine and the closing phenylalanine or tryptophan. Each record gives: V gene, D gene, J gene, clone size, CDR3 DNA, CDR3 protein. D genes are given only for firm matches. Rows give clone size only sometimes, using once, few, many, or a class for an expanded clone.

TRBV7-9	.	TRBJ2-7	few	TGTGCCGTCCGTGGGCAGCACTCCTACGAGCAGTACTTC	CAVRGQHSYEQYF
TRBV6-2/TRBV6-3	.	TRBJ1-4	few	TGTGCCAGCAGTTACCCGGGACTGCGGGAAAAACTGTTTTTT	CASSYPGLREKLFF
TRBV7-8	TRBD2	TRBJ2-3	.	TGTGCCAGCAGCTTAGCGGCAGCGGGGGGCACAGATACGCAGTATTTT	CASSLAAAGGTDTQYF
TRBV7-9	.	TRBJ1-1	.	TGTGCCAGCAGCTCAGTAGGGGTTGAAGCTTTCTTT	CASSSVGVEAFF
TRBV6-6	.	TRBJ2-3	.	TGTGCCATCGGGACTTTCGACAACGCAGATACGCAGTATTTT	CAIGTFDNADTQYF
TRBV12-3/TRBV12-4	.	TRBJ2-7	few	TGTGCCAGCAGTTTTGGAGGCACCTACGAGCAGTACTTC	CASSFGGTYEQYF
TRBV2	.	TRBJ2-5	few	TGTGCCGTCGTGGGGGACTCGCAAGAGACCCAGTACTTC	CAVVGDSQETQYF
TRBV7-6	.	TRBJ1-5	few	TGTGCCAGCAGCCCTGGACGGGATAGCAATCAGCCCCAGCATTTT	CASSPGRDSNQPQHF
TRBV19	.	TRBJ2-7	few	TGTGCCAGTAGTATGATCTCCGGGCAAGGCTACGAGCAGTACTTC	CASSMISGQGYEQYF
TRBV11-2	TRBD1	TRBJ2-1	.	TGTGCCAGCAGCCACCTACAGGGGGCGTCCTACAATGAGCAGTTCTTC	CASSHLQGASYNEQFF
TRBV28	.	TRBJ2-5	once	TGTGCCAGCAGCCCGACGGCAGGGATACGGGAGACCCAGTACTTC	CASSPTAGIRETQYF
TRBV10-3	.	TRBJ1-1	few	TGTGCCATCAGCCGGGGGGTAATGAACACTGAAGCTTTCTTT	CAISRGVMNTEAFF
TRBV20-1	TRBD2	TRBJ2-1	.	TGCAGTGCTAGAGATAGGGTAGCGGGGATCGGTGAGCAGTTCTTC	CSARDRVAGIGEQFF
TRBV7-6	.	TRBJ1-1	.	TGTGCCAGCAAGGAAGTGAACACTGAAGCTTTCTTT	CASKEVNTEAFF
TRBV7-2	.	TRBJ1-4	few	TGTGCCAGCAGCTTAGTCAGGGCTGGTGAAAAACTGTTTTTT	CASSLVRAGEKLFF
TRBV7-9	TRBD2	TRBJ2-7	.	TGTGCCAGCAGCGACGTAGCGGGAGCCTCCTACGAGCAGTACTTC	CASSDVAGASYEQYF
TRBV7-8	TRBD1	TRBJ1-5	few	TGTGCCAGCAGCTTAGGCGGACAGGGGGCTTTGCAGCCCCAGCATTTT	CASSLGGQGALQPQHF
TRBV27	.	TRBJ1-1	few	TGTGCCAGCAGCCCCCCCCGGGGACTGAACACTGAAGCTTTCTTT	CASSPPRGLNTEAFF
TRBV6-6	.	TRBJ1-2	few	TGTGCCAGCAGGGCGGACTATGGCTACACCTTC	CASRADYGYTF
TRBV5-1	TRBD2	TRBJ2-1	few	TGCGCCAGCAGCTTAGCGGGAGAAGACTACAATGAGCAGTTCTTC	CASSLAGEDYNEQFF